This TCR beta chain was obtained from a study of T cell responses to AZD1222 COVID-19 vaccine. Data came from immunoSEQ multiplex PCR; TCRdb stores just in-frame clones and leaves some out. The sample records around 78,000 clones, roughly 87% being singletons. Per the germline V gene, CDR1 is SGDLS and CDR2 is YYNGEE. The CDR3 runs 14 residues. After removal of 4 bases from V and 5 bases from J, the junction contained 5 bases not matched to a gene. The chain combines TRBV9 with TRBJ1-1; 10 positions match TRBD1. The sequencing here drew on peripheral blood, taken on day 0 of AZD1222 vaccination. The receptor's source is an adult in good health. CDR3 DNA: TGTGCCAGCAGCCACGGACAGGGGGTTACTGAAGCTTTCTTT. This translates into CASSHGQGVTEAFF.